These 21 T cell receptor beta chains came from one sample sequenced in a study of OX40 agonist ivuxolimab in advanced cancers. Produced via immunoSEQ multiplex PCR; TCRdb's table is partial and in-frame only. The table includes 40,000 to 45,000 clones, 75% to 85% detected once. Sequenced material: CD4+ or CD8+ T cells sorted from blood, taken in a trial of the OX40 agonist ivuxolimab. These receptor sequences come from an adult with an advanced solid tumor such as melanoma, head and neck, liver or kidney cancer.

The chain has TRBV4-2 and TRBJ2-1, with 9 bases that match TRBD2. The ends lost 4 bases at V and 0 bases at J; junction bases unmatched: 7. From germline, CDR1 is LGHNA and CDR2 YNFKEQ. The CDR3 has 17 amino acids. The CDR3 reads CASSRRLAVSSYNEQFF. The CDR3 nucleotides read TGTGCCAGCAGCCGGAGACTAGCGGTAAGCTCCTACAATGAGCAGTTCTTC.

The V and J genes are TRBV11-3 and TRBJ2-5, with D unresolved. Trimming pared 1 base from V and 2 bases from J, leaving 8 bases between. CDR3 length: 14 residues. The germline gives CDR1 SGHNT, CDR2 YENEEA. CDR3 loop: CASSLGVGQETQYF. The DNA of the CDR3 is TGTGCCAGCAGCTTAGGGGTAGGGCAAGAGACCCAGTACTTC. The full variable domain, in which reference TRBV11-3 and TRBJ2-5 provide the parts outside the CDR3, is EAGVVQSPRYKIIEKKQPVAFWCNPISGHNTLYWYLQNLGQGPELLIRYENEEAVDDSQLPKDRFSAERLKGVDSTLKIQPAELGDSAVYLCASSLGVGQETQYFGPGTRLLVL.

The rearrangement uses TRBV11-2 and TRBJ1-1; unclear D gene. This CDR3 has 15 residues. The germline CDR1 and CDR2 sequences are SGHAT and FQNNGV. Trimming took 0 bases from V and 3 from J, leaving 11 bases between them. CDR3 sequence (DNA): TGTGCCAGCAGCTTAGATCCGGCCTCCTACACTGAAGCTTTCTTT. It is translated as CASSLDPASYTEAFF.

The V gene is TRBV7-3, the J gene TRBJ2-7; D remains ambiguous. Trimming pared 2 bases from V and 5 bases from J, leaving 10 bases between. This CDR3 has 13 residues. Germline CDR1 SGHTA, CDR2 FQGTGA. The CDR3: CASSLGVSDEQYF. The CDR3 DNA sequence: TGTGCCAGCAGCTTAGGTGTTAGTGACGAGCAGTACTTC.

This clone has only a few counts. The rearrangement links TRBV4-1 to TRBJ1-6, with TRBD1 identical over 10 bases. This CDR3 region has 16 residues. The V and J ends lost 1 base and 7 bases, in that order; junction bases with no gene match: 4. The V gene's germline CDR1 is MGHRA and CDR2 YSYEKL. In nucleotides, the CDR3 is TGCGCCAGCAGCCAAGGAAGGACAGGGGGGAATTCACCCCTCCACTTT. Translation: CASSQGRTGGNSPLHF.

V gene TRBV20-1 combines with J gene TRBJ1-1; D not certain. This CDR3 is built from 11 residues. CDR1 is DFQATT and CDR2 is SNEGSKA in the germline V gene (reference sequence). The V end was cut by 1 base, the J end by 9 bases, with 9 bases between. The CDR3 DNA is TGCAGTGCTAGAGTGAATAGAAAAGCTTTCTTT. Translation: CSARVNRKAFF.

Written as DNA, the CDR3 is TGTGCCAGCACCCCCCCACGTAGCGGGAGCAATGAGCAGTTCTTC. Amino acids: CASTPPRSGSNEQFF. The J gene is TRBJ2-1, the V gene TRBV6-5; 9 bases are a match to TRBD2. Germline loops: CDR1 MNHEY, CDR2 SVGAGI. This CDR3 has 15 amino acids. The V segment lost 7 bases and the J segment 6 bases; nucleotides outside the gene matches: 10.

CDR3 in amino acids: CASRRALGSNEQFF. As DNA, the CDR3 is TGTGCCAGCAGGAGGGCCCTAGGGAGCAATGAGCAGTTCTTC. The chain is built from TRBV7-2 and TRBJ2-1; TRBD2 is a possible D gene (5 bases). Germline loops: CDR1 SGHTA, CDR2 FQGNSA. The V gene lost 6 bases and the J gene lost 6 bases, with 15 bases spanning the gap. The CDR3 sequence is 14 residues long. Drawing the rest from reference TRBV7-2 and TRBJ2-1, the complete variable domain is GAGVSQSPSNKVTEKGKDVELRCDPISGHTALYWYRQSLGQGLEFLIYFQGNSAPDKSGLPSDRFSAERTGGSVSTLTIQRTQQEDSAVYLCASRRALGSNEQFFGPGTRLTVL.

The J gene is TRBJ2-5, the V gene TRBV29-1; D is undetermined. With 4 bases removed from V and 3 bases from J, the gap between germline ends came to 6 bases. This CDR3 spans 11 amino acids. Germline CDR1 reads SQVTM; CDR2 reads ANQGSEA. The CDR3 sequence is CSVAEKETQYF. Written as DNA, the CDR3 is TGCAGCGTTGCTGAGAAAGAGACCCAGTACTTC.

This clone occurred a few times. CDR3: CASSVQAATDTQYF. DNA for the CDR3: TGTGCCAGCAGCGTCCAGGCCGCCACAGATACGCAGTATTTT. This sequence joins TRBV9 and TRBJ2-3; D not resolved. V lost 2 bases and J lost 2, with 9 bases in between. This CDR3 is 14 amino acids long. The V gene's germline CDR1 is SGDLS and CDR2 YYNGEE. The complete variable domain, with remaining parts taken from reference TRBV9 and TRBJ2-3, reads DSGVTQTPKHLITATGQRVTLRCSPRSGDLSVYWYQQSLDQGLQFLIQYYNGEERAKGNILERFSAQQFPDLHSELNLSSLELGDSALYFCASSVQAATDTQYFGPGTRLTVL.

The chain couples TRBV5-6 to TRBJ2-1, with 8 bases lining up with TRBD1. The CDR3 consists of 16 residues. J lost 8 bases, V lost 3 bases, and 13 bases had no gene match. Germline CDR1 and CDR2: SGHDT and YYEEEE. CDR3 DNA sequence: TGTGCCAGCAGCTATTTTCTCGCGGACAGGGCACATGAGCAGTTCTTC. Translating gives CASSYFLADRAHEQFF.

This clone was detected a few times. CDR3 in DNA: TGTGCCAGCTCACCCGCTAAGGGGGGTTACGAGCAGTACTTC. Translating gives CASSPAKGGYEQYF. V and J are TRBV18 and TRBJ2-7; D may be TRBD1 or TRBD2 (6 bases each). V lost 3 bases and J lost 4, with 13 bases in between. The germline V gene has CDR1 KGHSH and CDR2 LQKENI. The CDR3 covers 14 residues.

This CDR3 is CASSPRHLQLYNEQFF. The CDR3, as DNA: TGTGCCAGCAGCCCTCGACATCTACAATTATACAATGAGCAGTTCTTC. The chain carries TRBV7-3 and TRBJ2-1; D gene uncertain. The CDR3 length is 16 residues. Germline V gene sequence: CDR1 SGHTA, CDR2 FQGTGA. Trimming pared 5 bases from V and 4 bases from J, leaving 18 bases between.

This clone has just a few counts. The chain employs TRBV5-1 and TRBJ2-3, with D perhaps matching TRBD2 (6 bases). Trimming took 0 bases from V and 6 from J, leaving 14 bases between them. CDR1 and CDR2 from the germline V gene are SGHRS and YFSETQ. This CDR3 contains 15 residues. CDR3 coding DNA: TGCGCCAGCAGCTTGGGTCTACTTGGAGGGGATACGCAGTATTTT. The encoded protein is CASSLGLLGGDTQYF.

The rearrangement joins TRBV5-1 to TRBJ1-2; D ambiguous. Trimming stripped 0 bases from V and 2 bases from J, with 8 bases between. The V gene's germline CDR1 is SGHRS and CDR2 YFSETQ. CDR3 length: 14 amino acids. The CDR3 sequence is CASSLDHANYGYTF. The DNA for the CDR3 is TGCGCCAGCAGCTTGGACCACGCAAACTATGGCTACACCTTC.

This chain connects TRBV20-1 to TRBJ1-1; no clear D gene. Germline assignment: CDR1 DFQATT and CDR2 SNEGSKA (reference sequence). This CDR3 spans 11 amino acids. Trimming shortened V by 7 bases and J by 3 bases, and 9 bases separated the two germline ends. CDR3 sequence: CSGPGDTEAFF. CDR3 DNA sequence: TGCAGTGGTCCGGGAGACACTGAAGCTTTCTTT.

The V and J genes are TRBV29-1 and TRBJ2-1; 14 nucleotides match TRBD2. The CDR3 runs to 15 residues. V lost 7 bases and J lost 4; bases outside the gene matches: 6. Germline values: CDR1 SQVTM, CDR2 ANQGSEA. In DNA form, the CDR3 reads TGCAGCGGTACGACTAGCGGGAGGGCGTACAATGAGCAGTTCTTC. The encoded protein is CSGTTSGRAYNEQFF.

This clone was counted once. The chain carries TRBV2 and TRBJ1-2; no clear D gene. V shed 2 bases and J shed 4 bases, with 8 bases lying between them. Germline assignment: CDR1 SNHLY and CDR2 FYNNEI. The CDR3 length is 13 residues. The CDR3 bases are TGTGCCAGCAGTGAACAGGCCATCTATGGCTACACCTTC. Its protein is CASSEQAIYGYTF.

The rearrangement uses TRBV9 and TRBJ2-3; 10 bases line up with TRBD2. CDR1 is SGDLS and CDR2 is YYNGEE in the germline V gene. V shed 3 bases and J 5 bases; nucleotides not matched to a gene: 9. CDR3 length: 16 amino acids. This chain's CDR3 is CASSGRLAGDVDTQYF. CDR3 bases: TGTGCCAGCAGCGGTCGCCTAGCGGGAGATGTAGATACGCAGTATTTT. Together with reference TRBV9 and TRBJ2-3, the CDR3 gives the full variable domain: DSGVTQTPKHLITATGQRVTLRCSPRSGDLSVYWYQQSLDQGLQFLIQYYNGEERAKGNILERFSAQQFPDLHSELNLSSLELGDSALYFCASSGRLAGDVDTQYFGPGTRLTVL.

This clone was detected once. The chain joins TRBV27 to TRBJ2-5, with D perhaps TRBD2 (6 bases). Gene TRBJ2-7 matches the end of the DNA better, so the J call may be wrong. This CDR3 comprises 13 residues. CDR1 is MNHEY and CDR2 is SMNVEV in the germline V gene (reference sequence). The CDR3 reads CASRRGLSYEQYF. DNA for the CDR3: TGTGCCAGCAGACGGGGACTCTCCTACGAGCAGTACTTC.

The chain has TRBV6-5 and TRBJ1-5; 7 positions match TRBD1. Trimming at V came to 6 bases and at J to 4 bases, leaving 9 bases not matched to a gene. Per germline, CDR1 MNHEY and CDR2 SVGAGI. The CDR3 is 15 residues long. This CDR3 is CASSSDRAANQPQHF. For the CDR3, the DNA is TGTGCCAGCAGCTCAGACAGGGCTGCAAATCAGCCCCAGCATTTT.